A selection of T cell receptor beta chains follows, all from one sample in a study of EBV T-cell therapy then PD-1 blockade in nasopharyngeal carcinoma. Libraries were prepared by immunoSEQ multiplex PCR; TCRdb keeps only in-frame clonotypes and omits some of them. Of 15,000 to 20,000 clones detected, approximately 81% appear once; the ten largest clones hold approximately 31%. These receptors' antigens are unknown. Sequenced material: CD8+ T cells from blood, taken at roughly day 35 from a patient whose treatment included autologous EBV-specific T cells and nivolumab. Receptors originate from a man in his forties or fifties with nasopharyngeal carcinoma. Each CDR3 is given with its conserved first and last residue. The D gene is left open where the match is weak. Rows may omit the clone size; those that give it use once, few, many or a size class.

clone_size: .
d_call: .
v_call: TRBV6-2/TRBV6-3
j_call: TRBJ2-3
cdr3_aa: CASSYSMGGGLDTQYF
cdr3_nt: TGTGCCAGCAGTTACTCGATGGGGGGGGGCCTAGATACGCAGTATTTT

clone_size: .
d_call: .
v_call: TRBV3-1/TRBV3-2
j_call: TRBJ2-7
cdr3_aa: CASSQEGPEQYF
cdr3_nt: TGTGCCAGCAGCCAAGAGGGCCCCGAGCAGTACTTC

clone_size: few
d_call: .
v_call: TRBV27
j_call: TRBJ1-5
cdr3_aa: CASSLFQGSQPQHF
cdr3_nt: TGTGCCAGCAGTTTATTTCAGGGGAGTCAGCCCCAGCATTTT

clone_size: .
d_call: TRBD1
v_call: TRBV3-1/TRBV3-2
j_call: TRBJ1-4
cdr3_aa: CASSQDRVNEKLFF
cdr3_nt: TGTGCCAGCAGCCAGGACAGGGTTAATGAAAAACTGTTTTTT

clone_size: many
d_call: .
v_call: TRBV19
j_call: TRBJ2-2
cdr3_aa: CASSYGTPSMPNTGELFF
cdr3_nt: TGTGCCAGTAGTTACGGGACACCTTCCATGCCGAACACCGGGGAGCTGTTTTTT

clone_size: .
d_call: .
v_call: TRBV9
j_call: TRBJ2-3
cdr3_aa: CASSVGLDTQYF
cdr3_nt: TGTGCCAGCAGCGTAGGTTTGGATACGCAGTATTTT

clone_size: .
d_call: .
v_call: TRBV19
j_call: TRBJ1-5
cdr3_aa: CASSTGLPRGGNQPQHF
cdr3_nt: TGTGCCAGTAGTACGGGCCTCCCTAGGGGTGGCAATCAGCCCCAGCATTTT

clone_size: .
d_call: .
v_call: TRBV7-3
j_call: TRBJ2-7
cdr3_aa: CASSAAQGTYEQYF
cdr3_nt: TGTGCCAGCAGCGCCGCGCAGGGGACCTACGAGCAGTACTTC

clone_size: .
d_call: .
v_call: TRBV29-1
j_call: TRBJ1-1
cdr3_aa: CSVAGTEAFF
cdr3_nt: TGCAGCGTTGCCGGGACAGAAGCTTTCTTT

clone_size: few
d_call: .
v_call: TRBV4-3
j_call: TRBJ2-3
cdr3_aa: CASSQDPKGPDTQYF
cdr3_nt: TGCGCCAGCAGCCAAGATCCAAAGGGCCCCGATACGCAGTATTTT